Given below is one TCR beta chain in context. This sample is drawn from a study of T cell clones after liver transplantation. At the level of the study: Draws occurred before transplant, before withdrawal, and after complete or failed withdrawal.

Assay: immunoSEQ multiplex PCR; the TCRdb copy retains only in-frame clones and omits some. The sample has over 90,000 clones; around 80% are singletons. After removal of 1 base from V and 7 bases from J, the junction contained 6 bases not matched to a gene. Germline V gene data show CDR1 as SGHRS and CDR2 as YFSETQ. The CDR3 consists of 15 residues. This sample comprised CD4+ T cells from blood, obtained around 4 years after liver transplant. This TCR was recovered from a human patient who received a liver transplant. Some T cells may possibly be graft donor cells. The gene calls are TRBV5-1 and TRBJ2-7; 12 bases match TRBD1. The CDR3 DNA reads TGCGCCAGCAGCTTGCGGGACAGGGGGCCGCGGGAGCAGTACTTC. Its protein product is CASSLRDRGPREQYF.